This TCR beta chain was found in a study of cytomegalovirus exposure and HLA in healthy donors. The PCR made use of 60 Vbeta and 13 Jbeta primers. Clones were read by immunoSEQ multiplex PCR, and TCRdb kept only the in-frame ones, dropping some. The sample includes approximately 150,000 clones, 50% to 75% of them seen just once. The CDR3 contains 15 residues. Germline V CDR1 and CDR2: SGDLS, YYNGEE. The V gene end was trimmed by 4 bases and the J gene end by 0 bases; junction bases not matched to a gene: 6. In its sample, this clone was seen a few times. Antigen: not known. The study, taken as a whole, reports: Most TCR beta V segments were productive about 90% or about 30% of the time in an earlier analysis. HLA-A and HLA-B allele assignments for most subjects were reportedly predicted accurately using TCR beta sequences. Several of the most significant clusters appeared linked to common viral pathogens, based on a later analysis. Sequencing had likely introduced a cluster of highly shared sequence variants as an artifact.

The TCR comes from a woman aged 60 to 75 in good health and CMV-seropositive. This chain connects TRBV9 to TRBJ1-2, with 7 bases identical to TRBD1. Material: PBMCs. This CDR3 is CASSTGTEANYGYTF. Here the CDR3 DNA reads TGTGCCAGCAGCACCGGGACAGAAGCTAACTATGGCTACACCTTC. Complete variable domain (other parts from reference TRBV9 and TRBJ1-2): DSGVTQTPKHLITATGQRVTLRCSPRSGDLSVYWYQQSLDQGLQFLIQYYNGEERAKGNILERFSAQQFPDLHSELNLSSLELGDSALYFCASSTGTEANYGYTFGSGTRLTVV.